One sample yielded the 10 T cell receptor beta chains listed below, sequenced in a study of T cells in Graves' hyperthyroidism and ophthalmopathy. Amplified regions were TCR beta CDR3 sequences from RNA transcripts. Primed by the HTBI set, a first-round RT-PCR was run on the TCR CDR3. In TCRdb, the multiplex PCR reads were re-called with MiXCR into one record per CDR3 protein. The top ten hold less than 20% of the sample, which has around 480,000 distinct CDR3 sequences, over 13% seen once. Sequences were obtained from blood. The receptors originated from a woman under 30 with Graves' hyperthyroidism.

This clonotype was observed a handful of times. The chain carries TRBV28 and TRBJ2-1, with 8 bases identical to TRBD2. In germline, CDR1 is MDHEN, CDR2 SYDVKM. V lost 5 bases and J lost 10; bases outside the gene matches: 4. This CDR3 has 12 residues. The CDR3 spells CASSPRLAEQFF. For the CDR3, the DNA is TGTGCCAGCAGTCCTAGACTAGCGGAGCAGTTCTTC.

This clonotype was picked up one time. This chain links TRBV5-8 with TRBJ2-7; 14 nucleotides align to TRBD2. Germline trimming cut 0 bases from V and 6 bases from J; bases unmatched to any gene: 14. The germline V gene has CDR1 SGHTS and CDR2 YDEGEE. The CDR3 is 19 amino acids. The chain's CDR3 is CASSLAGIGTSGRGSEQYF. In nucleotides, the CDR3 is TGTGCCAGCAGCTTGGCTGGGATTGGGACTAGCGGGAGAGGATCCGAGCAGTACTTC.

This clonotype was counted between two and nine times. The chain links TRBV3-1 to TRBJ2-5; TRBD1 matches 7 bases. Trimming at V came to 2 bases and at J to 1 base, leaving 7 bases not matched to a gene. CDR3 length: 16 amino acids. The V gene's germline CDR1 is LGHDT and CDR2 YNNKEL (reference sequence). The CDR3 sequence: CASSQRQDRSQETQYF. CDR3 nucleotide sequence: TGTGCCAGCAGCCAACGTCAGGACAGGAGCCAAGAGACCCAGTACTTC.

This clonotype occurred many times. This chain links TRBV11-2 with TRBJ1-2, with D possibly TRBD1 on 6 matching bases. Germline lookup yields CDR1 SGHAT and CDR2 FQNNGV. Trimming pared 2 bases from V and 1 base from J, leaving 8 bases between. There are 14 residues in the CDR3. CDR3 sequence reads: CASSLMDSNYGYTF. CDR3 nucleotides: TGTGCCAGCAGCTTAATGGACAGTAACTATGGCTACACCTTC. The whole variable domain, filled in from reference TRBV11-2 and TRBJ1-2, reads EAGVAQSPRYKIIEKRQSVAFWCNPISGHATLYWYQQILGQGPKLLIQFQNNGVVDDSQLPKDRFSAERLKGVDSTLKIQPAKLEDSAVYLCASSLMDSNYGYTFGSGTRLTVV.

The chain couples TRBV20-1 to TRBJ2-5, with no clear D. The V gene lost 1 base and the J gene lost 3 bases, with 3 bases spanning the gap. Germline V gene sequence: CDR1 DFQATT, CDR2 SNEGSKA (reference sequence). The CDR3 covers 11 residues. Here the CDR3 DNA reads TGCAGTGCTAGAGTCAAAGAGACCCAGTACTTC. Translation: CSARVKETQYF.

The chain recombines TRBV25-1 with TRBJ1-2, with 11 bases fitting TRBD1. Unmatched junction bases numbered 9, after V lost 4 bases and J lost 8 bases. The germline V gene has CDR1 MGHDK and CDR2 SYGVNS. The CDR3 is 15 residues long. The CDR3 loop is CASSAWTGGANGYTF. The DNA for the CDR3 is TGTGCCAGCAGTGCGTGGACAGGGGGCGCGAACGGCTACACCTTC.

This clonotype was detected many times. J is TRBJ2-3 and V is TRBV20-1; 10 bases line up with TRBD2. The germline V gene has CDR1 DFQATT and CDR2 SNEGSKA (reference sequence). The ends lost 4 bases at V and 2 bases at J; junction bases unmatched: 3. The length of the CDR3 is 14 residues. In DNA form, the CDR3 reads TGCAGTGCTACACTAGCGGGACCCACAGATACGCAGTATTTT. The encoded protein is CSATLAGPTDTQYF.

This clonotype was seen only a few times. The chain is built from TRBV20-1 and TRBJ2-7; 7 nucleotides match TRBD2. Germline lookup yields CDR1 DFQATT and CDR2 SNEGSKA (reference sequence). V lost 5 bases to trimming and J lost 3 bases; unmatched junction nucleotides: 4. There are 12 residues in the CDR3. The CDR3: CSAPSGNYEQYF. CDR3 nucleotides: TGCAGTGCTCCAAGCGGGAACTACGAGCAGTACTTC.

The table lists this clonotype with a few counts. This chain joins TRBV5-4 and TRBJ1-4, with 8 bases aligning to TRBD1. The length of the CDR3 is 13 residues. The germline V gene encodes CDR1 SGHNT and CDR2 YYREEE (reference sequence). The ends lost 4 bases at V and 7 bases at J; junction bases unmatched: 3. Written as DNA, the CDR3 is TGTGCCAGCAGCGTGGACAGGGTTGAAAAACTGTTTTTT. Translating gives CASSVDRVEKLFF.

This clonotype was detected many times. This rearrangement joins TRBV12-3 or TRBV12-4 to TRBJ1-6; D is unclear. This CDR3 spans 14 amino acids. V was shortened by 3 bases and J by 6 bases, with 9 bases between the two germline ends. CDR3 loop: CASSLGSGNSPLHF. The DNA for the CDR3 is TGTGCCAGCAGTTTGGGGTCGGGTAATTCACCCCTCCACTTT.